The 7 T cell receptor beta chains presented below share a single source sample, sequenced in a study of CD8 T cells in Susac syndrome. Reverse transcription used about 0.45 to 1 ug RNA and random hexamers. TCRdb reprocessed the immunoSEQ multiplex PCR reads via MiXCR and lists one record per CDR3 protein. The profile covers approximately 170,000 distinct CDR3 sequences, with about 92% appearing a single time and approximately 0.073% taken by the ten largest. The specimen sequenced was CD4+ T cells from PBMCs. These receptors were collected from a human donor in good health.

This chain joins TRBV7-2 and TRBJ2-7; 9 positions agree with TRBD1. With V trimmed by 1 base and J by 6 bases, 13 bases remained unmatched. This CDR3 has 17 amino acids. Germline values: CDR1 SGHTA, CDR2 FQGNSA. The CDR3 here is CASSLDPTGGVEGEQYF. In DNA, the CDR3 is TGTGCCAGCAGCTTAGATCCGACAGGGGGGGTGGAGGGCGAGCAGTACTTC.

The rearrangement joins TRBV2 to TRBJ2-3; TRBD2 matches at 10 bases. CDR3 length: 17 residues. With V trimmed by 5 bases and J by 2 bases, 10 bases remained unmatched. CDR1 and CDR2 (germline): SNHLY, FYNNEI. CDR3 region: CASSKRSAGGVTDTQYF. The CDR3 region has the DNA TGTGCCAGCAGTAAACGATCAGCGGGGGGGGTCACAGATACGCAGTATTTT.

This clonotype was found a few times. The chain joins TRBV9 to TRBJ2-7; possibly TRBD1 or TRBD2 for D (7 bases each). Germline V gene data show CDR1 as SGDLS and CDR2 as YYNGEE. This CDR3 is built from 13 residues. Between the trimmed V and J ends, which lost 0 bases and 7 bases, there was a span of 11 bases. The CDR3 nucleotides are TGTGCCAGCAGCGTAGATCAGGGGGGGGAGCAGTACTTC. Its protein is CASSVDQGGEQYF. The whole variable domain, filled in from reference TRBV9 and TRBJ2-7, reads DSGVTQTPKHLITATGQRVTLRCSPRSGDLSVYWYQQSLDQGLQFLIQYYNGEERAKGNILERFSAQQFPDLHSELNLSSLELGDSALYFCASSVDQGGEQYFGPGTRLTVT.

The rearrangement uses TRBV28 and TRBJ2-5; D may correspond to TRBD1 or TRBD2 (5 bases each). Per the germline V gene, CDR1 is MDHEN and CDR2 is SYDVKM. This CDR3 is built from 17 residues. Between the trimmed V and J ends, which lost 6 bases and 1 base, there was a span of 21 bases. Here the CDR3 DNA reads TGTGCCAGCAGAATTTTAACCGGCAGGGCGGGCCAAGAGACCCAGTACTTC. This sequence encodes CASRILTGRAGQETQYF.

This clonotype occurred once. This rearrangement joins TRBV20-1 to TRBJ2-5; possible D gene TRBD2, 6 bases. The CDR3 loop spans 15 amino acids. Germline CDR1 DFQATT, CDR2 SNEGSKA (reference sequence). V gave up 5 bases and J gave up 1 base, with 17 bases separating them. The CDR3 bases are TGCAGTGCTCCCCGGCGGGGAAGGAGCCAAGAGACCCAGTACTTC. Translation: CSAPRRGRSQETQYF.

This chain links TRBV19 with TRBJ2-1, with D perhaps TRBD1 (5 bases). The CDR3 consists of 13 residues. V was clipped by 7 bases and J by 7 bases, with 14 bases between them. Germline lookup yields CDR1 LNHDA and CDR2 SQIVND (reference sequence). The CDR3 sequence: CASKSGRVNEQFF. The CDR3 coding sequence is TGTGCCAGTAAATCCGGCAGGGTAAATGAGCAGTTCTTC.

The chain uses TRBV28 and TRBJ2-3; D is unresolved. Germline V lookup: CDR1 MDHEN, CDR2 SYDVKM. The V end lost 4 bases, the J end lost 4 bases, and 6 bases lay between the germline ends. This CDR3 is 12 amino acids long. DNA of the CDR3: TGTGCCAGCAGTTCCACGGCAGATACGCAGTATTTT. Translation: CASSSTADTQYF. The whole variable domain, filled in from reference TRBV28 and TRBJ2-3, reads DVKVTQSSRYLVKRTGEKVFLECVQDMDHENMFWYRQDPGLGLRLIYFSYDVKMKEKGDIPEGYSVSREKKERFSLILESASTNQTSMYLCASSSTADTQYFGPGTRLTVL.